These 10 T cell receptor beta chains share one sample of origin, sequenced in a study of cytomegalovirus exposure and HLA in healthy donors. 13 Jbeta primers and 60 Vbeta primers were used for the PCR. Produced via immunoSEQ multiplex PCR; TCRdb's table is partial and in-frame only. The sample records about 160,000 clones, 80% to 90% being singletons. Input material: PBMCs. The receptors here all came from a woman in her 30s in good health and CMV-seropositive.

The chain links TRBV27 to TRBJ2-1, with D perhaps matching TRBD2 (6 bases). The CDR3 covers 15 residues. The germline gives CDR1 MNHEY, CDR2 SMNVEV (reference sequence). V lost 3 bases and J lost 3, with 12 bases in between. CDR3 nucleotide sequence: TGTGCCAGCAGTTTTTCAGCGGGCGTCTACAATGAGCAGTTCTTC. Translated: CASSFSAGVYNEQFF.

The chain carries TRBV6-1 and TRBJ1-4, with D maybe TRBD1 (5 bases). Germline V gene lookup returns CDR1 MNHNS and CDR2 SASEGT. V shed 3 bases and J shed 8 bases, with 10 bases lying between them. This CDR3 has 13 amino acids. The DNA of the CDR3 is TGTGCCAGCAGTGATCAGGGCAGGGAAAAACTGTTTTTT. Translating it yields CASSDQGREKLFF.

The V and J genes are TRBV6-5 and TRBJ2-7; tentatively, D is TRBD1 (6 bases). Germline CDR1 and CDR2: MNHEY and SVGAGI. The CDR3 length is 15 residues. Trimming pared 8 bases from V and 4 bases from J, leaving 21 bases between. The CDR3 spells CASRRQVYSEYEQYF. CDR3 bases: TGTGCCAGCCGCAGACAGGTCTACTCGGAGTACGAGCAGTACTTC.

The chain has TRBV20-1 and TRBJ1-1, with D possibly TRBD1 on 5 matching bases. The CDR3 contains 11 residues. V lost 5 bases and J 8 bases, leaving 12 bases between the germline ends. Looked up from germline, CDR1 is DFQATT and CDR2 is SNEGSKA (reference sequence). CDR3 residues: CSARGAAEAFF. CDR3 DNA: TGCAGTGCTCGCGGGGCGGCCGAAGCTTTCTTT.

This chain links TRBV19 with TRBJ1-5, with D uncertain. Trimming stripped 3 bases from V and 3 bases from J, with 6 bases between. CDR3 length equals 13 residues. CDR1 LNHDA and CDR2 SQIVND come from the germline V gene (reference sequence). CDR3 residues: CASSIRFNQPQHF. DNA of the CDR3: TGTGCCAGTAGTATCAGATTCAATCAGCCCCAGCATTTT.

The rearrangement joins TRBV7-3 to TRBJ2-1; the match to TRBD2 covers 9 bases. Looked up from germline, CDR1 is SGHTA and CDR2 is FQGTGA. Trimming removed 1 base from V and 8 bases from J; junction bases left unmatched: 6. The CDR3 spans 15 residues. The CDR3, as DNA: TGTGCCAGCAGCTTAAGGCTAGCGGGAATAGATGAGCAGTTCTTC. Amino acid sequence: CASSLRLAGIDEQFF.

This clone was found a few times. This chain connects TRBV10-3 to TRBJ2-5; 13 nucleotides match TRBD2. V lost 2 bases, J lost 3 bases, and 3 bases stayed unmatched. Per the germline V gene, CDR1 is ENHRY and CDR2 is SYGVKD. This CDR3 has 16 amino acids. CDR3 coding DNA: TGTGCCATCAGTGAGACGGGACTAGCGGGGAAAGAGACCCAGTACTTC. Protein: CAISETGLAGKETQYF.

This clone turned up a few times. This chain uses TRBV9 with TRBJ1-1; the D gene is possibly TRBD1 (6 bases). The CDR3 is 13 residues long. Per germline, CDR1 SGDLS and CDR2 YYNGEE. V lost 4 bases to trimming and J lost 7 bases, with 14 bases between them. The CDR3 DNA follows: TGTGCCAGCAGCCCTACAGGGCCTTTTGAAGCTTTCTTT. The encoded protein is CASSPTGPFEAFF.

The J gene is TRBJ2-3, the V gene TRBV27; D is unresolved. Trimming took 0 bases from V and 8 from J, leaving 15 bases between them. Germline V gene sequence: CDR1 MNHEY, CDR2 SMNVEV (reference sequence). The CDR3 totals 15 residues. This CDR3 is CASSLSSSYVRTQYF. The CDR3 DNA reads TGTGCCAGCAGTTTATCGAGCTCATATGTGCGTACGCAGTATTTT.

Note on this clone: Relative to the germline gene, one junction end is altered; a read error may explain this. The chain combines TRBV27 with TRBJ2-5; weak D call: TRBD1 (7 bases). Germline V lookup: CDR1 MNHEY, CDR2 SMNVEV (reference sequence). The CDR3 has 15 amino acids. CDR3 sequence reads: CASRLYYRGGETQYF. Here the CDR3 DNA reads TGTGCCAGCAGGTTATACTACAGGGGAGGAGAGACCCAGTACTTC.